This paragraph reports one T cell receptor (beta chain). V was shortened by 2 bases and J by 6 bases, with 7 bases between the two germline ends. The CDR3 runs 12 residues. The V gene's germline CDR1 is KGHSH and CDR2 LQKENI. The data were obtained in a study of regulatory and conventional T cells in RAG deficiency. The table came from immunoSEQ multiplex PCR; TCRdb's copy has only in-frame clones and leaves some out. The repertoire holds 12,000 or so clones, with around 94% as singletons. Genomic DNA came from blood regulatory T cells gated CD4+ CD25-high CD127-low. The same specimen was also included in a second study, on regulatory T cells. This second report adds: The primer mix had 52 TRBV and 13 TRBJ primers.

The sequenced sample consisted of CD127- CD25+ CD4+ Tregs sorted from blood. The receptor was derived from a human donor in good health. The chain joins TRBV18 to TRBJ1-2; TRBD1 might be the D (6 bases). The CDR3 here is CASSPGGNGYTF. CDR3 in DNA: TGTGCCAGCTCACCAGGGGGCAATGGCTACACCTTC. The variable domain in full, completed from reference TRBV18 and TRBJ1-2, reads NAGVMQNPRHLVRRRGQEARLRCSPMKGHSHVYWYRQLPEEGLKFMVYLQKENIIDESGMPKERFSAEFPKEGPSILRIQQVVRGDSAAYFCASSPGGNGYTFGSGTRLTVV.